This T cell receptor beta chain was retrieved from a study of blood T cell repertoires in COVID-19. Study context: PBMCs, B-cell-depleted T cells, or T cells were the source of the cDNA or gDNA that made up the material.

The germline CDR1 and CDR2 sequences are LGHDT and YNNKEL (reference sequence). The CDR3 length is 16 residues. J was trimmed by 6 bases and V by 3 bases; bases with no gene match: 13. The authors' processing: Reference gene primer amplification gave nucleated cell count estimates. TCRdb's copy holds only in-frame clones and misses some; the assay was immunoSEQ multiplex PCR. Clonal size and the V and J genes are those of that table, whereas D and trimming came from the DNA. This sample has about 49,000 clones, with approximately 85% found just once. V usage is TRBV3-1 (or the pseudogene TRBV3-2) and J usage is TRBJ1-1; TRBD1 matches 7 bases. The sequenced material came from peripheral blood. This TCR came from a human donor in a cohort sampled during active COVID-19. CDR3 sequence: CASSQFSPGQFPEAFF. DNA for the CDR3: TGTGCCAGCAGCCAGTTTTCTCCGGGACAGTTTCCTGAAGCTTTCTTT.